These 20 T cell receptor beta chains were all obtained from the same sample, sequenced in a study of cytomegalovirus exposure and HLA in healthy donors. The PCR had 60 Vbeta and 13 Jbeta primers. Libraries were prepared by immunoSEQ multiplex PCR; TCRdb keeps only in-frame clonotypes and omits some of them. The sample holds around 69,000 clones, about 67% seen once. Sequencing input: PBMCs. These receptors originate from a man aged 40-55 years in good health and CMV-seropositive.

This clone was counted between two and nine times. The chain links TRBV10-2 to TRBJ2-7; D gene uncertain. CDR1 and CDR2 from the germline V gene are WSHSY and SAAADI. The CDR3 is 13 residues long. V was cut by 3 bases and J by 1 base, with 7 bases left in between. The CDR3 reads CASSEQPSYEQYF. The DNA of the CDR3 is TGCGCCAGCAGTGAACAGCCTTCCTACGAGCAGTACTTC.

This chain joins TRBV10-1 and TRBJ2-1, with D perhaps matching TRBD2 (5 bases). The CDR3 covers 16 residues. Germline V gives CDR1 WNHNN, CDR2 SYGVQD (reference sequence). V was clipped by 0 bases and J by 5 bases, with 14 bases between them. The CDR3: CASSESRGGLNNEQFF. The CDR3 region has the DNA TGCGCCAGCAGTGAGTCTCGAGGTGGACTTAACAATGAGCAGTTCTTC.

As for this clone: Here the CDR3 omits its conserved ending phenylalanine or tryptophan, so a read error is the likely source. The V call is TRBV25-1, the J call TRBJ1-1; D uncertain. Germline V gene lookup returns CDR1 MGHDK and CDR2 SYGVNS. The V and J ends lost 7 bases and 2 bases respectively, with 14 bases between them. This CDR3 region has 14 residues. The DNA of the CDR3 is TGTGCCAGCACCCTCGGGTCACAAAACACTGAAGCTTTCGTT. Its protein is CASTLGSQNTEAFV.

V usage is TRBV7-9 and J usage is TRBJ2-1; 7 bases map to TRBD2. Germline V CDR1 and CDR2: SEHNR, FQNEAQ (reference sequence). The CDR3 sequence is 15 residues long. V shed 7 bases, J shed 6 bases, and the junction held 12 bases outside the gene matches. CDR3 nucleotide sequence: TGTGCCAGCACCCCCCCAGTGCTAGCGGTCAATGAGCAGTTCTTC. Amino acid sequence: CASTPPVLAVNEQFF.

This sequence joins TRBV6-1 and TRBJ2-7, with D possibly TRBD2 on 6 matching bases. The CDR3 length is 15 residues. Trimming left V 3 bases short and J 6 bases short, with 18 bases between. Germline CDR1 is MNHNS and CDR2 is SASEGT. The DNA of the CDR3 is TGTGCCAGCAGTGACGTGGGACTCACTCGACTCGAGCAGTACTTC. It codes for CASSDVGLTRLEQYF.

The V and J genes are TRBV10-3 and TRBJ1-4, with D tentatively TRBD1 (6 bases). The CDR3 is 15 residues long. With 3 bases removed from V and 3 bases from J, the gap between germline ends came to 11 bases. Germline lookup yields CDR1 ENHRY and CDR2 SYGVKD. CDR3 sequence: CAISDGGGPNEKLFF. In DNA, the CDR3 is TGTGCCATCAGTGACGGGGGGGGGCCTAATGAAAAACTGTTTTTT.

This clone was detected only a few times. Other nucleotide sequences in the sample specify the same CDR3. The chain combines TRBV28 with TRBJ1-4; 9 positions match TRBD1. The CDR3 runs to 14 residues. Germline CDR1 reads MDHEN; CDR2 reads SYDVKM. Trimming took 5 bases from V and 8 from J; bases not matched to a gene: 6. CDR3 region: CASSPGQGREKLFF. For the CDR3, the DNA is TGTGCCAGCAGTCCGGGACAGGGTCGGGAAAAACTGTTTTTT. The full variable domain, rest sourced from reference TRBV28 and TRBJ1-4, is DVKVTQSSRYLVKRTGEKVFLECVQDMDHENMFWYRQDPGLGLRLIYFSYDVKMKEKGDIPEGYSVSREKKERFSLILESASTNQTSMYLCASSPGQGREKLFFGSGTQLSVL.

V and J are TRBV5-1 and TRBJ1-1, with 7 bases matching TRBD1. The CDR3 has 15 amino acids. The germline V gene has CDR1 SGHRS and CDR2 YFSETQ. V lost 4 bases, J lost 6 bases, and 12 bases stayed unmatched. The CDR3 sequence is CASSVRIGGRAEAFF. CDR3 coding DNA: TGCGCCAGCAGCGTACGAATAGGGGGCCGGGCTGAAGCTTTCTTT.

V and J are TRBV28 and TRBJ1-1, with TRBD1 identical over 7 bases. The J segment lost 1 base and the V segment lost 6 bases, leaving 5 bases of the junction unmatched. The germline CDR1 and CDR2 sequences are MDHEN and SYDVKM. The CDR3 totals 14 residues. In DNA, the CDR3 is TGTGCCAGCAGAAAAACAGGGGCGAACACTGAAGCTTTCTTT. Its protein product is CASRKTGANTEAFF. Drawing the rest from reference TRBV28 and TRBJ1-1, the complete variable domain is DVKVTQSSRYLVKRTGEKVFLECVQDMDHENMFWYRQDPGLGLRLIYFSYDVKMKEKGDIPEGYSVSREKKERFSLILESASTNQTSMYLCASRKTGANTEAFFGQGTRLTVV.

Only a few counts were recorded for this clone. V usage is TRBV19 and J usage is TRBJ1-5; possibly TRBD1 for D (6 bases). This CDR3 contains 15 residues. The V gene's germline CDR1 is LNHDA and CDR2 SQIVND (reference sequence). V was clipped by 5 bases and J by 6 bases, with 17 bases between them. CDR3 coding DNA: TGTGCCAGTAGTTCCGCGACAGCCAGGGGTCAGCCCCAGCATTTT. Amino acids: CASSSATARGQPQHF.

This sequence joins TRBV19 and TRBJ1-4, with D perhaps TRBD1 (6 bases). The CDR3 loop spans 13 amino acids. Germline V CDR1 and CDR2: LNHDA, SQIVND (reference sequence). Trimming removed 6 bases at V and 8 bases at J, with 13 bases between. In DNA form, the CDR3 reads TGTGCCAGTAGCACAGGGTTTAACGAAAAACTGTTTTTT. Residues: CASSTGFNEKLFF.

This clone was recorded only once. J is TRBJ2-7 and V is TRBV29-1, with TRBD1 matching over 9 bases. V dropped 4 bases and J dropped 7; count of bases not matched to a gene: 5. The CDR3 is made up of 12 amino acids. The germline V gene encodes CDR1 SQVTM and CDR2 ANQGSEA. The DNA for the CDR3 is TGCAGCGTTGGACAGGGGGTGCGGGAGCAGTACTTC. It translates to CSVGQGVREQYF.

Here the CDR3 reads CASSLSAGWDGHTQYF. CDR3 DNA sequence: TGTGCCAGCAGCTTATCGGCGGGGTGGGATGGACATACGCAGTATTTT. V gene TRBV7-9 combines with J gene TRBJ2-3, with TRBD2 as a possible D gene (6 bases). Germline V CDR1 and CDR2: SEHNR, FQNEAQ (reference sequence). Between the trimmed V and J ends, which lost 2 bases and 7 bases, there was a span of 19 bases. This CDR3 has 16 amino acids.

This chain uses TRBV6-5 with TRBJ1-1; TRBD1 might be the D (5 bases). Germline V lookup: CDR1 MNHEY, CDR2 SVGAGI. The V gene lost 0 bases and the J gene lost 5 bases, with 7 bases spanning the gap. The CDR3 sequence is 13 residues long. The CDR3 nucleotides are TGTGCCAGCAGTTACTCGACAGAGACTGAAGCTTTCTTT. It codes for CASSYSTETEAFF.

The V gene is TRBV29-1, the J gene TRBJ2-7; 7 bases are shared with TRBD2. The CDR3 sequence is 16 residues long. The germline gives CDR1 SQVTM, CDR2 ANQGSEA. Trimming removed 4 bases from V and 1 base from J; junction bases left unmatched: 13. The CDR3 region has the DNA TGCAGCGTTGCAGATCCAGGCAGCGGGGCTTCCTACGAGCAGTACTTC. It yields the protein CSVADPGSGASYEQYF.

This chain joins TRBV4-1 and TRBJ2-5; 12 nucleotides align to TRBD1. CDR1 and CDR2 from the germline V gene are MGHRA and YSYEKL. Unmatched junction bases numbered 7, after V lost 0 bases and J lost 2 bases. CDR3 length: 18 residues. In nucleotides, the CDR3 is TGCGCCAGCAGCCAAGATCCCGGGGACAGGGGGCGGCAAGAGACCCAGTACTTC. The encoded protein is CASSQDPGDRGRQETQYF.

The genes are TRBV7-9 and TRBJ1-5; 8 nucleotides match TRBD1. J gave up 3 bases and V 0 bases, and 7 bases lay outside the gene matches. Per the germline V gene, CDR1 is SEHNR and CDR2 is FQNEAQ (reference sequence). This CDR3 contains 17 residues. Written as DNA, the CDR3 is TGTGCCAGCAGCTTAGCCATGACAGGGGCCGACAATCAGCCCCAGCATTTT. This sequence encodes CASSLAMTGADNQPQHF. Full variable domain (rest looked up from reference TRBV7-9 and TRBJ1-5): DTGVSQNPRHKITKRGQNVTFRCDPISEHNRLYWYRQTLGQGPEFLTYFQNEAQLEKSRLLSDRFSAERPKGSFSTLEIQRTEQGDSAMYLCASSLAMTGADNQPQHFGDGTRLSIL.

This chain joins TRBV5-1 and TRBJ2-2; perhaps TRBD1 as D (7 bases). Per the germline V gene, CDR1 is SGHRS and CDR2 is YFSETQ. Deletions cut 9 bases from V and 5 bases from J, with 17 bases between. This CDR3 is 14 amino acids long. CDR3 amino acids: CATQGGQSTGELFF. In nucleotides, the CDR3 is TGCGCCACCCAGGGGGGACAGTCTACCGGGGAGCTGTTTTTT.

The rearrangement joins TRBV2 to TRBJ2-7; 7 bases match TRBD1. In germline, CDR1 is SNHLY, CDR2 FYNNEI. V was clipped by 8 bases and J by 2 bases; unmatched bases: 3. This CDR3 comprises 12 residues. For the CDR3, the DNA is TGTGCCAGCGGGACAGAACCCTACGAGCAGTACTTC. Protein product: CASGTEPYEQYF.

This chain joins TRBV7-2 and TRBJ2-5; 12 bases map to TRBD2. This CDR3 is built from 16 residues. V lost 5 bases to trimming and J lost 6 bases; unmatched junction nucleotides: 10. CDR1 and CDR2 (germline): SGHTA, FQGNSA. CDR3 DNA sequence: TGTGCCAGCAGCCCCAACGAGGGACTAGCGGGCCAGACCCAGTACTTC. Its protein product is CASSPNEGLAGQTQYF.